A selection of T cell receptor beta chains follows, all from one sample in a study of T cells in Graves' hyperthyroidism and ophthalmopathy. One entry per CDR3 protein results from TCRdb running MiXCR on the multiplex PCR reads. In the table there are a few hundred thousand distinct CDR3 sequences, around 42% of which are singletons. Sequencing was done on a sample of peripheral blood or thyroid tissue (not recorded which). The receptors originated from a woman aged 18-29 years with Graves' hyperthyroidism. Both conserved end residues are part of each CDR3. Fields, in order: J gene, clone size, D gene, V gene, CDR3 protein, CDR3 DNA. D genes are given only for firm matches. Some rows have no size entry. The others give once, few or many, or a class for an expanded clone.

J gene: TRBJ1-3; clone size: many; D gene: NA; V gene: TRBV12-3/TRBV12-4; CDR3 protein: CASSLRTEAGNTIYF; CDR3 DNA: TGTGCCAGCAGTTTACGGACAGAAGCTGGAAACACCATATATTTT
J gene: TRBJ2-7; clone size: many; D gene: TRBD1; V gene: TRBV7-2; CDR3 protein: CASSLYRGLNEQYF; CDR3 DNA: TGTGCCAGCAGCTTATACAGGGGGCTAAACGAGCAGTACTTC
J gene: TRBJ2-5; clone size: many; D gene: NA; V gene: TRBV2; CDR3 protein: CASSRRAARAETQYF; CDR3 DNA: TGTGCCAGCAGTCGACGGGCCGCAAGGGCAGAGACCCAGTACTTC
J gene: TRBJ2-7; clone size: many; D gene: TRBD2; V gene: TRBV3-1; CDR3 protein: CASSPHGTSGRYEQYF; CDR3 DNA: TGTGCCAGCAGCCCTCACGGGACTAGCGGGAGGTACGAGCAGTACTTC
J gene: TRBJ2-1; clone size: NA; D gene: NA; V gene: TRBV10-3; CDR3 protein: CAISEPNSGDEQFF; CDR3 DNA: TGTGCCATCAGTGAGCCCAACTCGGGCGATGAGCAGTTCTTC
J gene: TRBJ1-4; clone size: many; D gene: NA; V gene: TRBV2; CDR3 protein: CASSGGLAEKLFF; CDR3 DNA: TGTGCCAGCAGTGGCGGGTTGGCGGAAAAACTGTTTTTT
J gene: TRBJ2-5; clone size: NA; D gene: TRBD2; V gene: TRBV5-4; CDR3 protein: CASSLVYTGGGGAQYF; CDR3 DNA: TGTGCCAGCAGCTTGGTATATACGGGAGGTGGAGGGGCCCAGTACTTC
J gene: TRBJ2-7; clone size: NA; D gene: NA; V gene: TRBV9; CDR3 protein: CASSLGSYGQYF; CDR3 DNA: TGTGCCAGCAGCTTAGGAAGCTACGGGCAGTACTTC
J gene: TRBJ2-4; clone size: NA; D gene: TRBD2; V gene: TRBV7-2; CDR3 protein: CASSQAGGGKNIQYF; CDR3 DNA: TGTGCCAGCAGCCAAGCGGGAGGGGGCAAAAACATTCAGTACTTC
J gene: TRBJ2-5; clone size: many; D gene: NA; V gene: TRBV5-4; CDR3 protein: CASSLIGSGETQYF; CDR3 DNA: TGTGCCAGCAGCCTAATAGGGTCGGGCGAGACCCAGTACTTC
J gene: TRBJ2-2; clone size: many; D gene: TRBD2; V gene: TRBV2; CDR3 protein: CASRAGGPGLAGDGGELFF; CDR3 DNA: TGTGCCAGCAGAGCTGGTGGACCGGGACTAGCGGGAGATGGCGGGGAGCTGTTTTTT
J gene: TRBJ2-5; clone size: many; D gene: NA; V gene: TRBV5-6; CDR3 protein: CASSLSGAGETQYF; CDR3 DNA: TGTGCCAGCAGCTTGTCAGGGGCCGGTGAGACCCAGTACTTC
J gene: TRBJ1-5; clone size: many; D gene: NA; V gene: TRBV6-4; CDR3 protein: CASSVLGGGNQPQHF; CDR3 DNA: TGTGCCAGCAGTGTTTTAGGGGGAGGCAATCAGCCCCAGCATTTT
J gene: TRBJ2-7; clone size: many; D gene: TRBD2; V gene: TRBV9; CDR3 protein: CASSVASERGYEQYF; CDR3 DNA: TGTGCCAGCAGCGTAGCTTCCGAGCGGGGGTACGAGCAGTACTTC
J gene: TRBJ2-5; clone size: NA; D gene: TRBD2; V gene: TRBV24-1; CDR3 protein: CATSDPAGVKETQYF; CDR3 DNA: TGTGCCACCAGTGATCCCGCGGGAGTGAAAGAGACCCAGTACTTC
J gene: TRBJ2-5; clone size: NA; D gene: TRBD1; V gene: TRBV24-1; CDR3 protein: CATSGIGQVVETQYF; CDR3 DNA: TGTGCCACCAGTGGTATCGGACAGGTGGTCGAGACCCAGTACTTC
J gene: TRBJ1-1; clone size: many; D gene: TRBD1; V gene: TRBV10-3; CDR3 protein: CAISEEGQGDTEAFF; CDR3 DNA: TGTGCCATCAGTGAGGAGGGGCAGGGGGACACTGAAGCTTTCTTT
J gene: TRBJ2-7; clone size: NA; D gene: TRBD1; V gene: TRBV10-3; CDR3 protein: CAISKGQATEQYF; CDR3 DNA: TGTGCCATCAGCAAGGGACAGGCCACCGAGCAGTACTTC
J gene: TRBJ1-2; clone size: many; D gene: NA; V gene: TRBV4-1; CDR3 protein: CASSLGQLRTF; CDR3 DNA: TGCGCCAGCAGCCTCGGACAGCTGCGCACCTTC
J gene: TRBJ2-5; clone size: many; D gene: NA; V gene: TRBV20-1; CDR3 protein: CSAREDPEGETQYF; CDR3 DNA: TGCAGTGCTAGAGAAGACCCGGAGGGAGAGACCCAGTACTTC
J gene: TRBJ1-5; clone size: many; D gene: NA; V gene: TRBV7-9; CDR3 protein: CASSPGGRGYQPQHF; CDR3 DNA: TGTGCCAGCAGCCCCGGGGGAAGGGGGTACCAGCCCCAGCATTTT
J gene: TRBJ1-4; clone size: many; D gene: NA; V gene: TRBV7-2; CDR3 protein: CASSFVGQRKLFF; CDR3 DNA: TGTGCCAGCAGCTTCGTCGGACAGAGGAAACTGTTTTTT
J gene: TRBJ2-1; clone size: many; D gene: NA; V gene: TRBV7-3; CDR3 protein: CASSTGTYNEQFF; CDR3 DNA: TGTGCCAGCAGTACAGGGACGTACAATGAGCAGTTCTTC
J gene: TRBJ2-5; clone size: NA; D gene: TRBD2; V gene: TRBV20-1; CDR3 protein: CSAIAGSHETQYF; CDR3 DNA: TGCAGTGCAATAGCGGGAAGCCATGAGACCCAGTACTTC
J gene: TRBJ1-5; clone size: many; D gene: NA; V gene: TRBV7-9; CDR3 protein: CASSLGDPGNQPQHF; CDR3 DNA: TGTGCCAGCAGCTTAGGGGACCCTGGCAATCAGCCCCAGCATTTT
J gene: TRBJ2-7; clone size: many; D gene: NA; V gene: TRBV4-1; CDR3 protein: CASSQEGRTSYEQYF; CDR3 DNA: TGCGCCAGCAGCCAAGAGGGACGGACCTCCTACGAGCAGTACTTC
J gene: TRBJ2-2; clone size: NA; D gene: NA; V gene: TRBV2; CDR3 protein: CASSEVSGELFF; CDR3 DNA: TGTGCCAGCAGTGAAGTATCCGGGGAGCTGTTTTTT
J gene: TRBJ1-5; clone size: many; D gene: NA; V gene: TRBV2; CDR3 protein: CASSEWRTANQPQHF; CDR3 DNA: TGTGCCAGCAGTGAATGGAGGACAGCTAATCAGCCCCAGCATTTT
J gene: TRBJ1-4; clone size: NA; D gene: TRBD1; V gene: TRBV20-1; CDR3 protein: CSGGQGTGNEKLFF; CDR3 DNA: TGCAGTGGTGGACAGGGGACAGGGAATGAAAAACTGTTTTTT
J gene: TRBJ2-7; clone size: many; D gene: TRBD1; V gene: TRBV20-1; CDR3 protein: CSAWTGGDEQYF; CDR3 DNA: TGCAGTGCTTGGACAGGGGGGGACGAGCAGTACTTC
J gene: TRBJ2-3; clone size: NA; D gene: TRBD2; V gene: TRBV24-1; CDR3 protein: CATSGISGRAATDTQYF; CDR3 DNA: TGTGCCACCAGTGGAATTAGCGGGAGGGCCGCCACAGATACGCAGTATTTT
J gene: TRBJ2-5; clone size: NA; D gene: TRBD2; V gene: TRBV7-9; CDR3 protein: CASSSREGAAQYF; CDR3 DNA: TGTGCCAGCAGCTCGAGGGAGGGAGCGGCCCAGTACTTC
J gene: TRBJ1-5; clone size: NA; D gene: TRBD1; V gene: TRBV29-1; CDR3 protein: CSARQGFSQPQHF; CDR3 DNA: TGCAGCGCTAGACAGGGGTTTAGTCAGCCCCAGCATTTT
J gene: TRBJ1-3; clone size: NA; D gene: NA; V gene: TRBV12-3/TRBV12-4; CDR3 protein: CASSSHTGLAGNTIYF; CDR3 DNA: TGTGCCAGCAGTTCGCACACAGGGCTAGCTGGAAACACCATATATTTT
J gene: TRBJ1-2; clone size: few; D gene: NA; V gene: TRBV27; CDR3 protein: CASRGGASYGYTF; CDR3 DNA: TGTGCCAGCAGGGGGGGGGCGAGTTATGGCTACACCTTC
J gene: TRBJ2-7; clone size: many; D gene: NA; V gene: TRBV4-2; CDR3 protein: CASSQDRGGYEQYF; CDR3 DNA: TGTGCCAGCAGCCAAGATCGTGGGGGCTACGAGCAGTACTTC
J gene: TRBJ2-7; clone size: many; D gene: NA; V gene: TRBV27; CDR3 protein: CASSFEQGYYEQYF; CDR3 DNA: TGTGCCAGCAGTTTCGAACAGGGATACTACGAGCAGTACTTC
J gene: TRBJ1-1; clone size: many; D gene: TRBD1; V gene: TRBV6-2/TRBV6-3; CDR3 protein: CASSYVQGAINTEAFF; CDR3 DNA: TGTGCCAGCAGTTACGTGCAGGGGGCCATTAACACTGAAGCTTTCTTT
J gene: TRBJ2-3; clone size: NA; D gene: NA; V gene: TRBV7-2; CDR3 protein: CASSFPHRRTDTQYF; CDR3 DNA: TGTGCCAGCAGCTTCCCTCACCGGAGAACAGATACGCAGTATTTT
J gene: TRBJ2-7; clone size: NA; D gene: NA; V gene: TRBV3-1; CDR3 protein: CTSSQGLSSYEQYF; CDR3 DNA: TGTACCAGCAGCCAGGGACTCAGCTCCTACGAGCAGTACTTC
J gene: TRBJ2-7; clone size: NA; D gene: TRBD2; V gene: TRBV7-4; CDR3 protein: CASSLSDSGSWYEQYF; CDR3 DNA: TGTGCCAGCAGCTTATCGGATAGCGGGAGTTGGTACGAGCAGTACTTC
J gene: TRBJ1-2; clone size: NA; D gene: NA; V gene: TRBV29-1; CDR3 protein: CSVVQDGDYTF; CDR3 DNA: TGCAGCGTTGTACAGGACGGGGACTACACCTTC
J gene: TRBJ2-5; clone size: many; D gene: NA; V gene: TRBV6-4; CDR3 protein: CASSKETQYF; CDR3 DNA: TGTGCCAGCAGTAAAGAGACCCAGTACTTC
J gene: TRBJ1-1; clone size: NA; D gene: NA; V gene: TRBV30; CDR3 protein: CAWKGEMNTEAFF; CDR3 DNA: TGTGCCTGGAAGGGGGAGATGAACACTGAAGCTTTCTTT
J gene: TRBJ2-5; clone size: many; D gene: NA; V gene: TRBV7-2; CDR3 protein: CASSLVPALGETQYF; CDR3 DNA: TGTGCCAGCAGCTTAGTTCCTGCCCTGGGAGAGACCCAGTACTTC